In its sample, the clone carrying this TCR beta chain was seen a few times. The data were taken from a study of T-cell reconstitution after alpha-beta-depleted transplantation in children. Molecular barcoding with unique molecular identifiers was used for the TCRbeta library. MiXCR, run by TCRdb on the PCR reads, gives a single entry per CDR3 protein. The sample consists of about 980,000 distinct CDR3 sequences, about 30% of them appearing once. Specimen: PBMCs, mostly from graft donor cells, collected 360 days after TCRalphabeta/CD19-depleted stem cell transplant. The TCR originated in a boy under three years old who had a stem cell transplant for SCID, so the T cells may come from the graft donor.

This CDR3 reads CASNQAAGGNLDTEAFF. The CDR3 DNA follows: TGCGCCAGCAACCAGGCGGCAGGGGGGAACTTAGACACTGAAGCTTTCTTT. The chain has TRBV5-1 and TRBJ1-1, with 7 bases matching TRBD1. The CDR3 has 17 amino acids. The J segment lost 3 bases and the V segment lost 6 bases, leaving 17 bases of the junction unmatched. In germline, CDR1 is SGHRS, CDR2 YFSETQ.